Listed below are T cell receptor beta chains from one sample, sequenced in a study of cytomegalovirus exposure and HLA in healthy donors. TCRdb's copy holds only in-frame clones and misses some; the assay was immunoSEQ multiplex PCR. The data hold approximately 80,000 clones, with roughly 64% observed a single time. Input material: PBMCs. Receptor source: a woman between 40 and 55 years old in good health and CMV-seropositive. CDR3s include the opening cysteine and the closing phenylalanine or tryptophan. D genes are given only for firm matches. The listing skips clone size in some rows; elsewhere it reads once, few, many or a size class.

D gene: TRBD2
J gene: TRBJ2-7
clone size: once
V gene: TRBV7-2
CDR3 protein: CASSLGGRVYEQYF
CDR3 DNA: TGTGCCAGCAGCTTAGGGGGGAGGGTTTACGAGCAGTACTTC

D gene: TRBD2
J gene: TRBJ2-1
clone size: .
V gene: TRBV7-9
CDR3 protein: CASSWSARSSGSGNEQFF
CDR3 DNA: TGTGCCAGCAGCTGGAGTGCGCGGAGTAGCGGGAGCGGTAATGAGCAGTTCTTC

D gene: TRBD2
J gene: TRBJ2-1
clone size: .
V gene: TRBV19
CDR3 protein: CASRQTGLAGGPNNEQFF
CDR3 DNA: TGTGCCAGTAGACAAACGGGACTAGCGGGAGGGCCGAACAATGAGCAGTTCTTC

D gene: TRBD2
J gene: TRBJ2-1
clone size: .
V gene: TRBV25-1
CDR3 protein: CASSPLIASGFSYNEQFF
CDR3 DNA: TGTGCCAGCAGTCCCCTTATAGCTAGCGGATTCTCCTACAATGAGCAGTTCTTC

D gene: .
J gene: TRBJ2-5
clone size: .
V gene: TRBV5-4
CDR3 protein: CASSLQGPETQYF
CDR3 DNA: TGTGCCAGCAGCTTACAGGGTCCAGAGACCCAGTACTTC

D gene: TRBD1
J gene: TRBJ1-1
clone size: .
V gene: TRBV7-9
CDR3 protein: CASSQGQGRDEAFF
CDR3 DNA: TGTGCCAGCAGCCAAGGACAGGGGAGGGATGAAGCTTTCTTT

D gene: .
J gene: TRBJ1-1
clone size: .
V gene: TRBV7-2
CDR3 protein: CASSLDEGGAFF
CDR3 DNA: TGTGCCAGCAGCTTAGATGAGGGAGGAGCTTTCTTT

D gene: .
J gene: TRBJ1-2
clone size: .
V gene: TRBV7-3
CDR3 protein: CASSLMGQTDYGYTF
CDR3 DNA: TGTGCCAGCAGCTTAATGGGGCAGACCGACTATGGCTACACCTTC

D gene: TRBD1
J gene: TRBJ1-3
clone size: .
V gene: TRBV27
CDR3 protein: CASSSLGQTSGNTIYF
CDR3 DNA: TGTGCCAGCAGCAGCCTGGGACAGACCTCTGGAAACACCATATATTTT

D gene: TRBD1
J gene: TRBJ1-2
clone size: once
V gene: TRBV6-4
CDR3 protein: CASSPKNYRGEGYTF
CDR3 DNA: TGTGCCAGCAGCCCAAAAAATTACAGGGGCGAGGGCTACACCTTC

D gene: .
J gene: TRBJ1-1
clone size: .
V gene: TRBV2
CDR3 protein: CASSETENTEAFF
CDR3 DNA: TGTGCCAGCAGTGAGACAGAGAACACTGAAGCTTTCTTT

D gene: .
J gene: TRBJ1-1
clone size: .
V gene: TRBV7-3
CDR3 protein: CASSLRGDPTEAFF
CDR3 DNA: TGTGCCAGCAGCTTAAGGGGGGATCCCACTGAAGCTTTCTTT

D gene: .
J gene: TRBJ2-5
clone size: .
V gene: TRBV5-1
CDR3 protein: CASSFITGKQETQYF
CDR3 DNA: TGCGCCAGCAGCTTTATAACGGGAAAACAAGAGACCCAGTACTTC

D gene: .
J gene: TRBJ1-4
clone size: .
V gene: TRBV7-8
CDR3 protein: CASSFTLGGLEKLFF
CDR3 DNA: TGTGCCAGCAGCTTCACCCTCGGAGGCCTTGAAAAACTGTTTTTT

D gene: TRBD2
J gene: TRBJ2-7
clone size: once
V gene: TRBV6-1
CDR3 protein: CASSEGAGAGPYEQYF
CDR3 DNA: TGTGCCAGCAGTGAAGGGGCTGGAGCGGGACCCTACGAGCAGTACTTC

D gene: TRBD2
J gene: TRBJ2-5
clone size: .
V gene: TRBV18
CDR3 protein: CASSPRGDVSGTQYF
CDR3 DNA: TGTGCCAGCTCTCCTCGGGGGGACGTGAGCGGGACCCAGTACTTC

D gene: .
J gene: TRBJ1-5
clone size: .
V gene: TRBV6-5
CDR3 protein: CASNSLGGGRPQHF
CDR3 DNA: TGTGCCAGCAATTCCCTAGGGGGGGGCCGACCCCAGCATTTT

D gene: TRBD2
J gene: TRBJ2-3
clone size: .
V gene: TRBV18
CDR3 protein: CASSPVAGATDTQYF
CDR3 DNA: TGTGCCAGCTCACCGGTGGCGGGAGCGACAGATACGCAGTATTTT

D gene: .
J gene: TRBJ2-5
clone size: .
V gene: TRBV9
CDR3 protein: CASSEGVEAQYF
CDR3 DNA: TGTGCCAGCAGCGAGGGAGTCGAGGCCCAGTACTTC

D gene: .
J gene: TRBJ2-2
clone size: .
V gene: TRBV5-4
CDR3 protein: CASSFGGRVGELFF
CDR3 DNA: TGTGCCAGCAGCTTCGGGGGGCGGGTCGGGGAGCTGTTTTTT

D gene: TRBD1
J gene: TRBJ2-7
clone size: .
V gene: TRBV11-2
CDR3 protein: CASSSRQGPYEQYF
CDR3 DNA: TGTGCCAGCAGCTCCCGACAGGGACCCTACGAGCAGTACTTC

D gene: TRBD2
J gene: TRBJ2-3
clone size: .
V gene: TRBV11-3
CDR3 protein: CASSLGTSWGTDTQYF
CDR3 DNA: TGTGCCAGCAGCTTAGGGACTAGTTGGGGTACAGATACGCAGTATTTT

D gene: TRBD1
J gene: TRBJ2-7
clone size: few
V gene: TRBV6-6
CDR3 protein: CASCPRQGSYEQYF
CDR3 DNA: TGTGCCTCGTGTCCGAGACAGGGGTCCTACGAGCAGTACTTC

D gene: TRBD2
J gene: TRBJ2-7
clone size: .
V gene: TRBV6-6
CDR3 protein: CASSYGVAGGRYEQYF
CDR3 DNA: TGTGCCAGCAGTTACGGCGTAGCGGGAGGTCGCTACGAGCAGTACTTC

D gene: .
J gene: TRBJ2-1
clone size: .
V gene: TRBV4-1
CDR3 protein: CASSQEPPSAVNDEQFF
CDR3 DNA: TGCGCCAGCAGCCAAGAACCCCCCTCCGCGGTTAACGATGAGCAGTTCTTC

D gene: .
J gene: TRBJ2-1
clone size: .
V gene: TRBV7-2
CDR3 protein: CASSLGELNEQFF
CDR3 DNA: TGTGCCAGCAGCTTAGGGGAGCTCAATGAGCAGTTCTTC

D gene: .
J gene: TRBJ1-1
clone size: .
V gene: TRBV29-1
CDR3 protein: CSVEGTLNTEAFF
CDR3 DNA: TGCAGCGTTGAGGGCACCTTGAACACTGAAGCTTTCTTT

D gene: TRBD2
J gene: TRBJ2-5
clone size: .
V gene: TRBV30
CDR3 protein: CAWSGLAGGGETQYF
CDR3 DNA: TGTGCCTGGAGTGGACTAGCGGGAGGAGGTGAGACCCAGTACTTC

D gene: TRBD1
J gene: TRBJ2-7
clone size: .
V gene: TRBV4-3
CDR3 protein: CASSQDGQGAYEQYF
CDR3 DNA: TGCGCCAGCAGCCAAGACGGACAGGGGGCCTACGAGCAGTACTTC

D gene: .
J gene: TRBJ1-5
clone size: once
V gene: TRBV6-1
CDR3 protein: CAGRRLSNQPQHF
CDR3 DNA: TGTGCCGGCAGGCGACTTAGCAATCAGCCCCAGCATTTT

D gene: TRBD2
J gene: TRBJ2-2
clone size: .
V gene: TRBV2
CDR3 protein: CASGRGGGNTGELFF
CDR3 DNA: TGTGCCAGCGGTAGGGGCGGGGGGAACACCGGGGAGCTGTTTTTT

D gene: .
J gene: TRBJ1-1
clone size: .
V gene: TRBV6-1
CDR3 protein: CASSEVSGHCF
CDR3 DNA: TGTGCCAGCAGTGAAGTCTCGGGACACTGCTTT

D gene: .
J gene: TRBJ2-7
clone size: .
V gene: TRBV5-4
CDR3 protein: CASSLVGGHEQYF
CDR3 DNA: TGTGCCAGCAGCTTGGTTGGCGGCCACGAGCAGTACTTC

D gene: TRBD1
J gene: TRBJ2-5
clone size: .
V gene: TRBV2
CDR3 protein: CASNPWTGVETQYF
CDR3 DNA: TGTGCCAGCAATCCCTGGACAGGGGTGGAGACCCAGTACTTC

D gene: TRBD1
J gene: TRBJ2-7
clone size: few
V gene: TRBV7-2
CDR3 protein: CASGRDSSYEQYF
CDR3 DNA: TGTGCCAGCGGTAGGGACAGCTCCTACGAGCAGTACTTC

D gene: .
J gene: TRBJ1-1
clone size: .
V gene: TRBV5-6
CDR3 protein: CASSFGPGRMGTEAFF
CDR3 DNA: TGTGCCAGCAGCTTTGGGCCAGGGCGGATGGGAACTGAAGCTTTCTTT

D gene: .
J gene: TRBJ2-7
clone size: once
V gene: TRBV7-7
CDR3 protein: CASSSGTGAYEQYF
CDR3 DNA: TGTGCCAGCAGCTCTGGGACTGGGGCCTACGAGCAGTACTTC

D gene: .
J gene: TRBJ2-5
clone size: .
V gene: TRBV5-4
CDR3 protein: CASSLEWGREETQYF
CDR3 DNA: TGTGCCAGCAGCTTGGAATGGGGCAGGGAAGAGACCCAGTACTTC

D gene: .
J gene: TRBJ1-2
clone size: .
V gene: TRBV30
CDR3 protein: CAWSSLMGGGYTF
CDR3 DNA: TGTGCCTGGAGTTCCCTTATGGGAGGCGGCTACACCTTC

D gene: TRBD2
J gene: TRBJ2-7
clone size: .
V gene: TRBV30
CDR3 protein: CAWEREGGYEQYF
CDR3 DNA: TGTGCCTGGGAGCGGGAGGGCGGCTACGAGCAGTACTTC

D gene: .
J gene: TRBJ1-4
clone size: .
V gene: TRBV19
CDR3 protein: CASTPPRGNPNEKLFF
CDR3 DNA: TGTGCCAGTACCCCGCCTAGGGGAAACCCAAATGAAAAACTGTTTTTT

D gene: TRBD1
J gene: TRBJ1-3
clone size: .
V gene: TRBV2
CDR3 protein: CASSEQGAYSGNTIYF
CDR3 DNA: TGTGCCAGCAGTGAACAGGGGGCGTACTCTGGAAACACCATATATTTT

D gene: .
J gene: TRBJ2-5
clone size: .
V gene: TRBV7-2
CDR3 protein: CASSLRYQETQYF
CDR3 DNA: TGTGCCAGCAGCTTACGGTACCAAGAGACCCAGTACTTC

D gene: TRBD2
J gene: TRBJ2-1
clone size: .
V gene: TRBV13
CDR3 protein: CASSLMIGLAGGVEQFF
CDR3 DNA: TGTGCCAGCAGCTTAATGATAGGACTAGCGGGAGGGGTTGAGCAGTTCTTC

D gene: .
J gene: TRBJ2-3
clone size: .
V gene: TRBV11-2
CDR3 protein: CASSLAGFLTDTQYF
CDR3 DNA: TGTGCCAGCAGCTTAGCCGGGTTCCTCACAGATACGCAGTATTTT

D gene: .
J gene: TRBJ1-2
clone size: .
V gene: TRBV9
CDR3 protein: CASSVDGWGAGPYGYTF
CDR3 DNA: TGTGCCAGCAGCGTAGACGGTTGGGGCGCCGGTCCCTATGGCTACACCTTC

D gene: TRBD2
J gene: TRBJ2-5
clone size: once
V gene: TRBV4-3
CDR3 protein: CASSPSSGKGETQYF
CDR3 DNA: TGCGCCAGCAGCCCGAGTAGCGGGAAAGGGGAGACCCAGTACTTC

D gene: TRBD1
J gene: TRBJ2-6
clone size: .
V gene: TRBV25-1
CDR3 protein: CASSSDRAAAGANVLTF
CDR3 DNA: TGTGCCAGCAGTTCGGACAGGGCGGCGGCTGGGGCCAACGTCCTGACTTTC

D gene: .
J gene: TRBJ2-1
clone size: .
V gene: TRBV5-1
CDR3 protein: CASSLVGLLDYNEQFF
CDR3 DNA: TGCGCCAGCAGCTTGGTGGGACTCCTTGACTACAATGAGCAGTTCTTC

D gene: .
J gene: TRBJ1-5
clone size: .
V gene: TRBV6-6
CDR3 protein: CASTNRASQPQHF
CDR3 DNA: TGTGCCAGCACCAACAGGGCCTCCCAGCCCCAGCATTTT

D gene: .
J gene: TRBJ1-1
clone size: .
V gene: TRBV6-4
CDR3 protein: CASSEDPYSTEAFF
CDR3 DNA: TGTGCCAGCAGTGAAGATCCCTATAGCACTGAAGCTTTCTTT